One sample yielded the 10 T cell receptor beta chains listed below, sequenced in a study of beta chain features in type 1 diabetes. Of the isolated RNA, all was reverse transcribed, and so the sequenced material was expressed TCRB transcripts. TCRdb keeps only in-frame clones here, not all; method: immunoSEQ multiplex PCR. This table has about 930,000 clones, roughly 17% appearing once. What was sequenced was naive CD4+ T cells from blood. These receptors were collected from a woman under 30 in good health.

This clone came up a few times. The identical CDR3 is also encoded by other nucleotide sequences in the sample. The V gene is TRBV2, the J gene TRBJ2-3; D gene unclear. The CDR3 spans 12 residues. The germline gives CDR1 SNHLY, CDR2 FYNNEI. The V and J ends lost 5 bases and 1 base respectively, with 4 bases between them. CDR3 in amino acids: CASSLGTDTQYF. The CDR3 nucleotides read TGTGCCAGCAGTTTGGGCACAGATACGCAGTATTTT.

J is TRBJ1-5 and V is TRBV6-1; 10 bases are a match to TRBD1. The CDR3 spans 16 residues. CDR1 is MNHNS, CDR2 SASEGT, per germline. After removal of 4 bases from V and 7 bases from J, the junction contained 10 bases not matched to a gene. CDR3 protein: CASSALGDRGSQPQHF. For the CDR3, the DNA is TGTGCCAGCAGTGCCCTCGGGGACAGGGGTTCACAGCCCCAGCATTTT.

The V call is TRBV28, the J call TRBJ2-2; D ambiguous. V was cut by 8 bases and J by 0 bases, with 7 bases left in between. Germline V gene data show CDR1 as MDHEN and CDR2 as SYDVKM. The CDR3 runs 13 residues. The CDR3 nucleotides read TGTGCCAGCGCACAAGCGAACACCGGGGAGCTGTTTTTT. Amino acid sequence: CASAQANTGELFF.

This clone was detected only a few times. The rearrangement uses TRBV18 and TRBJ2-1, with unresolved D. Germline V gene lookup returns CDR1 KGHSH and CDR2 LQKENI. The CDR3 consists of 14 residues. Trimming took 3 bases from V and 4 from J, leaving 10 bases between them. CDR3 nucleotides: TGTGCCAGCTCACCTAGCAACTTGTACAATGAGCAGTTCTTC. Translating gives CASSPSNLYNEQFF.

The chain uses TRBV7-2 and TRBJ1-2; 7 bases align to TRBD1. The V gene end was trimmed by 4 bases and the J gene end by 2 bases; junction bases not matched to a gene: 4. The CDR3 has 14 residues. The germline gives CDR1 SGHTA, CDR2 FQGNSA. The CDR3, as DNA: TGTGCCAGCAGCTCGAGACAGGGAAACTATGGCTACACCTTC. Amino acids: CASSSRQGNYGYTF.

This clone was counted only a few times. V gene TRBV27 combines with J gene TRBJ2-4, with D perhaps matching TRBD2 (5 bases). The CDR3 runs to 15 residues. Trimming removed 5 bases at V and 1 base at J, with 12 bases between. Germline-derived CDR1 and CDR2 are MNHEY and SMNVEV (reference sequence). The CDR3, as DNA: TGTGCCAGCAGTGACTTTGGGAGTGCCAAAAACATTCAGTACTTC. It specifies CASSDFGSAKNIQYF.

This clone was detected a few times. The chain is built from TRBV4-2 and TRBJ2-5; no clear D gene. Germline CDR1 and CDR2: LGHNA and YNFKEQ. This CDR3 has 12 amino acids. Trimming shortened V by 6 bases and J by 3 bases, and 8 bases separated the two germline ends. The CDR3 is CASSGSEETQYF. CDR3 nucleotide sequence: TGTGCCAGCAGTGGATCGGAAGAGACCCAGTACTTC.

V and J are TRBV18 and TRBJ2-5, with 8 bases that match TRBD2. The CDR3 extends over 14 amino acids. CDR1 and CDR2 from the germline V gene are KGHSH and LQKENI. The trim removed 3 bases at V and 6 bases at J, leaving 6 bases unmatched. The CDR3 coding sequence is TGTGCCAGCTCACCCCAAAGCGGGAGACAGACCCAGTACTTC. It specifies CASSPQSGRQTQYF.

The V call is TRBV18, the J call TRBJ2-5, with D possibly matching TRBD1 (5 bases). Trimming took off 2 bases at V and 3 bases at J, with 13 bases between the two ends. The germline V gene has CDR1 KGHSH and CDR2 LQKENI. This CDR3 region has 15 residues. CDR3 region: CASSPTTGAKETQYF. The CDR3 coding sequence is TGTGCCAGCTCACCAACTACAGGAGCGAAAGAGACCCAGTACTTC.

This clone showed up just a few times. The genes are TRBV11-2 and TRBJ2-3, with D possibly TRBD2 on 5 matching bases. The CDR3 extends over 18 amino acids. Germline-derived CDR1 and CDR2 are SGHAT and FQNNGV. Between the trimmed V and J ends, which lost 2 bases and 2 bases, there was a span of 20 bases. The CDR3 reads CASSLWWAREKYTDTQYF. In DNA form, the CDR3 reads TGTGCCAGCAGCTTATGGTGGGCGAGGGAAAAGTACACAGATACGCAGTATTTT.